Listed below are T cell receptor beta chains from one sample, sequenced in a study of graft-versus-host responses after intestinal transplantation. Profiling relied on immunoSEQ multiplex PCR, and the TCRdb table lists in-frame clones only, not all of them. The table has approximately 86,000 clones, 91% seen once; the top ten hold approximately 0.096%. Their antigens remain unidentified. Sequenced material: unstimulated CD4+ T cells sorted from spleen or lymph node cells, taken before intestinal transplant. Receptors originate from a human donor who received an intestinal transplant. The CDR3 runs from the conserved cysteine through the conserved F or W. A D gene is named only where the DNA matches it firmly.

TRBV5-1,.,TRBJ1-2,TGCGCCAGCAGCTTGGTAGGGGGAGACAGGATCTATGGCTACACCTTC,CASSLVGGDRIYGYTF
TRBV7-8,.,TRBJ1-3,TGTGCCAGCAGCTTAGTCGGGGTCTCTGGAAACACCATATATTTT,CASSLVGVSGNTIYF
TRBV23-1,.,TRBJ1-1,TGCGCCAGCAGTCAATCACGGGCTTTCTTT,CASSQSRAFF
TRBV2,.,TRBJ1-5,TGTGCCAGCACCGACCGGGGCTGGGGGGATCAGCCCCAGCATTTT,CASTDRGWGDQPQHF
TRBV6-5,.,TRBJ2-7,TGTGCCAGCAGTACCGGGACAGAGCAGTACTTC,CASSTGTEQYF
TRBV4-1,TRBD2,TRBJ2-3,TGCGCCAGCAGCGGGGGGGTCACAGATACGCAGTATTTT,CASSGGVTDTQYF
TRBV11-3,.,TRBJ2-7,TGTGCCAGCAGCTTATCCAACTACGAGCAGTACTTC,CASSLSNYEQYF
TRBV10-3,.,TRBJ2-2,TGTGCCATCAGTGAAATGCCCGGGATACCTACGACCGGGGAGCTGTTTTTT,CAISEMPGIPTTGELFF
TRBV15,.,TRBJ2-7,TGTGCCACCAGCAAGGGGACAACCTACGAGCAGTACTTC,CATSKGTTYEQYF
TRBV5-1,.,TRBJ1-1,TGCGCCAGCAGCCGAGGGAACACTGAAGCTTTCTTT,CASSRGNTEAFF
TRBV2,TRBD2,TRBJ2-7,TGTGCCAGCAGGGAGTACGGGGGGGCCTATGGCGGCGAGCAGTACTTC,CASREYGGAYGGEQYF
TRBV11-3,TRBD1,TRBJ2-7,TGTGCCAGCAGCTTGAGTGGAGGGGACAGGGGGCGAATGGCCGAGTACTTC,CASSLSGGDRGRMAEYF
TRBV9,.,TRBJ2-1,TGTGCCAGCAGCGTCGGAGTTGTGAATGAGCAGTTCTTC,CASSVGVVNEQFF
TRBV19,.,TRBJ2-3,TGTGCCAGTAGGATAAGGACAGTCTCTAGCACAGATACGCAGTATTTT,CASRIRTVSSTDTQYF
TRBV4-3,TRBD1,TRBJ2-3,TGCGCCAGCAGCCCAGAATTGGGACAGGGGATGGCAGATACGCAGTATTTT,CASSPELGQGMADTQYF
TRBV15,TRBD1,TRBJ2-3,TGTGCCACCAGCAGTCGGACAGGCGGGACAGATACGCAGTATTTT,CATSSRTGGTDTQYF
TRBV19,.,TRBJ1-4,TGTGCCAGTAGTTCCCGACCCGCGGGCAACTTTGAAAAACTGTTTTTT,CASSSRPAGNFEKLFF